This T cell receptor (beta chain) was observed in a study of cytomegalovirus exposure and HLA in healthy donors. As for the study in general: Membership in the Caucasian-associated ancestry cluster was found for 65% to 85% of a few hundred genotyped donors.

The CDR3 length is 14 residues. The germline gives CDR1 SEHNR, CDR2 FQNEAQ (reference sequence). V shed 1 base and J shed 7 bases, with 14 bases lying between them. The PCR employed 60 Vbeta primers together with 13 Jbeta primers. Generated by immunoSEQ multiplex PCR, the TCRdb table keeps only in-frame clones and is missing some. The table includes around 150,000 clones, approximately 77% detected once. The sample taken for sequencing was PBMCs. The rearrangement uses TRBV7-9 and TRBJ2-7; possible D gene TRBD2, 6 bases. This receptor was obtained from a man younger than 35 in good health and CMV-seronegative. Written as DNA, the CDR3 is TGTGCCAGCAGCTTAGTGTCCGGGACTCCTGAGCAGTACTTC. Its protein product is CASSLVSGTPEQYF.